This entry is about one TCR beta chain. The sample comes from a study of PD-L1 blockade in urothelial cancer. In the study overall: Bladder-origin urothelial cancer in males described about 85% of the roughly 29 patients.

Per the germline V gene, CDR1 is SEHNR and CDR2 is FQNEAQ (reference sequence). The germline V and J ends were trimmed by 7 bases and 4 bases, with 13 bases remaining between them. The CDR3 totals 13 residues. Described time point: pretreatment peripheral blood. The study collected 1 to 8 samples per patient, pretreatment and on-treatment. Measured with immunoSEQ multiplex PCR; TCRdb has only the in-frame clones, and not every one. The table includes under 80,000 clones, around 81% detected once. This receptor was identified in a man in his 70s with urothelial cancer. This chain uses TRBV7-9 with TRBJ1-2; unclear D gene. The sequenced sample was PBMCs, obtained around atezolizumab (anti-PD-L1) treatment. In DNA, the CDR3 is TGTGCCAGCAACGGCGCGGACTTCTATGGCTACACCTTC. Protein product: CASNGADFYGYTF.